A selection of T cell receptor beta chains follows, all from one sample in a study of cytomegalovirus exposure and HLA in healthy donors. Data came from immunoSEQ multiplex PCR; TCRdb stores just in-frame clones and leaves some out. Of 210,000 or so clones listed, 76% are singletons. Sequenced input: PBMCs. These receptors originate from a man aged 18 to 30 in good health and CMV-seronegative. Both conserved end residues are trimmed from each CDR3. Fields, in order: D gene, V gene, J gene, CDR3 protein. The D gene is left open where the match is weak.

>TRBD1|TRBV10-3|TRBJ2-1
AISTQGSFSYNEQF
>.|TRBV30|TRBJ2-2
AWREANTGELF
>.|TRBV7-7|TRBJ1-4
ASSRQPGDEKLF
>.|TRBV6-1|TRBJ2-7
ASSEGSVEVYEQY
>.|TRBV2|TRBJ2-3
ASSFGGANTQY
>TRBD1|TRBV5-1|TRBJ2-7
ASSLGGTGDGGEQY
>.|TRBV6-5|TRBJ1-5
ASSYMSNQPQH
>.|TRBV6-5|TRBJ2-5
ASSYSIQGSGETQY
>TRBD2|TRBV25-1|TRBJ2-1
ASSPGLGSNEQF
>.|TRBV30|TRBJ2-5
AWSRETQY
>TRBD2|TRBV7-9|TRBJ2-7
ASSLEPSGSWGHYYEQY
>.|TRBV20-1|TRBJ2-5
SKSDQETQY
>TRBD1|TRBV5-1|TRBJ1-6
ASSYRQGGGSPLH
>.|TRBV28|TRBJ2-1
ASSPHWSGEQF
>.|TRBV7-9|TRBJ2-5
ASSAGSGWETQY
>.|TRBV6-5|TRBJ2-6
ASSYIRAGANVLT
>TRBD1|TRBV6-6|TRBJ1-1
ASRQTGGWNTEAF
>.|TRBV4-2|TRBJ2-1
ASSQGDTDNEQF
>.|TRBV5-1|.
ASSLGGGDEQY
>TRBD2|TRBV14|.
ASSRTSGSEQY
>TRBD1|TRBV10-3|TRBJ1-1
AISRQGNAEAF
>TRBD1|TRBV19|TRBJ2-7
ASSLRQGTAGEQY
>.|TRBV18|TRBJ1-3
ASSPPRRGTGNTIY
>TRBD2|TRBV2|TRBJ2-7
ASSGVAGAGEQY
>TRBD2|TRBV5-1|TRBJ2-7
ASSFAPGLRFPEQY
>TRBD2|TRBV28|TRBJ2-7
ASSRGRGLAINEQY
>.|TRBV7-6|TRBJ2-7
ASSRGGGSYEQY
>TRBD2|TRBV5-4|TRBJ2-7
ASSLGTSGNYEQY
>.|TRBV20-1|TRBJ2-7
SAERVYEQY
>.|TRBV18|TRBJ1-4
ASSPTTGANEKLF
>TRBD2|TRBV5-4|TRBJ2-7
ASSHEAGDRNEQY
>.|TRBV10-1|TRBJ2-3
ARRDGRDTQY
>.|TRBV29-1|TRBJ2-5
SAQGTLKETQY
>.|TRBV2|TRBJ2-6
ASSEMSLSGANVLT
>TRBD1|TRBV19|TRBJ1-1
ASSTGARQGNGAF
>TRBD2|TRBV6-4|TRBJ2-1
ASSELAGGPKQF
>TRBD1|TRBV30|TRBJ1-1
AWRYKGTANTEAF
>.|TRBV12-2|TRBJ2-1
ASRLVARLAGASYNEQF
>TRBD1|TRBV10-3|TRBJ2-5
ATTGGETQY
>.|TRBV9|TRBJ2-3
ASSGQPTDTQY
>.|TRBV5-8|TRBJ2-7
ASSFPRQVYEQY
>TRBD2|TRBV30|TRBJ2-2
AADRRGAIGTGELF
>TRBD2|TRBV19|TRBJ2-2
ATDHGEGTGELF
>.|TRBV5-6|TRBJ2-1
ASSLGPTATLRANEQF
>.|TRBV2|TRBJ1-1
ASVGLGLTEAF
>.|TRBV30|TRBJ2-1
AWRGLARNEQF
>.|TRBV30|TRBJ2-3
AWSFFRNTQY
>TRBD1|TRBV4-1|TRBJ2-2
ASSQDPARGLGELF
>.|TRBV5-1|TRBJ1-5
ASSLVGGSNQPQH
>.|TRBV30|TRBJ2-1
AWSRPSIYNEQF
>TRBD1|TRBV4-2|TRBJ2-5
ASSQGRRQGMETQY
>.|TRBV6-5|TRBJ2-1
ASSTSDSYYNEQF
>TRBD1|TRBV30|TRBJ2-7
AWSVGGLTGGSEQY